A single sample is the source of the 5 T cell receptor beta chains below, sequenced in a study of cytomegalovirus exposure and HLA in healthy donors. Amplification used 60 Vbeta primers and 13 Jbeta primers. Generated by immunoSEQ multiplex PCR, the TCRdb table keeps only in-frame clones and is missing some. The sample holds over 130,000 clones, 63% seen once. Sequenced material: PBMCs. Receptors were obtained from a woman aged 60-75 years in good health and CMV-seropositive.

The rearrangement links TRBV6-1 to TRBJ2-7; weak D call: TRBD1 (6 bases). Trimming took 3 bases from V and 4 from J, leaving 13 bases between them. CDR3 length equals 14 residues. CDR1 and CDR2 (germline): MNHNS, SASEGT. The CDR3 sequence: CASSDLWGPYEQYF. The CDR3 nucleotides read TGTGCCAGCAGTGACCTTTGGGGGCCTTACGAGCAGTACTTC.

The chain uses TRBV5-1 and TRBJ2-1; 10 nucleotides agree with TRBD2. The CDR3 totals 14 residues. Trimming removed 4 bases from V and 7 bases from J; junction bases left unmatched: 5. Germline-derived CDR1 and CDR2 are SGHRS and YFSETQ. CDR3 nucleotides: TGCGCCAGCAGCAACGGGACTAGCGTAAATGAGCAGTTCTTC. It specifies CASSNGTSVNEQFF. The variable domain in full, with the rest retrieved from reference TRBV5-1 and TRBJ2-1, is KAGVTQTPRYLIKTRGQQVTLSCSPISGHRSVSWYQQTPGQGLQFLFEYFSETQRNKGNFPGRFSGRQFSNSRSEMNVSTLELGDSALYLCASSNGTSVNEQFFGPGTRLTVL.

V and J are TRBV14 and TRBJ1-3, with D tentatively TRBD1 (6 bases). V lost 3 bases and J lost 3, with 15 bases in between. The CDR3 totals 16 residues. Per germline, CDR1 SGHDN and CDR2 FVKESK. This CDR3 reads CASSQVPRTVGNTIYF. As DNA, the CDR3 is TGTGCCAGCAGCCAGGTTCCACGGACAGTTGGAAACACCATATATTTT.

CDR3: CVKDTQYF. DNA for the CDR3: TGTGTCAAAGATACGCAGTATTTT. The chain couples TRBV2 to TRBJ2-3; D unclear. CDR1 is SNHLY and CDR2 is FYNNEI in the germline V gene. The CDR3 length is 8 residues.

The J gene is TRBJ1-5, the V gene TRBV18; D perhaps matches TRBD1 (5 bases). The CDR3 totals 14 residues. Germline V gene lookup returns CDR1 KGHSH and CDR2 LQKENI. V shed 2 bases and J shed 5 bases, with 10 bases lying between them. CDR3 DNA: TGTGCCAGCTCACCAGGGTCGGGGGATCAGCCCCAGCATTTT. Its protein is CASSPGSGDQPQHF.